This T cell receptor (beta chain) stems from a study of cytomegalovirus exposure and HLA in healthy donors. Whole-study results and caveats: First-cohort TCR clusters tended to co-occur in the 130 or so validation repertoires, a later analysis found. The study recorded over 150 TCR beta chains that were cytomegalovirus-associated.

Assay used: immunoSEQ multiplex PCR; TCRdb lists only in-frame clones, some missing. The sample has some 56,000 clones, around nine tenths seen once. V was pared by 3 bases and J by 3 bases, with 11 bases between. The CDR3 is 15 amino acids. Germline V gene data show CDR1 as KGHSH and CDR2 as LQKENI. About this clone itself: Its cognate antigen is unknown.

The rearrangement links TRBV18 to TRBJ1-4, with D perhaps TRBD1 (6 bases). This TCR was sampled from a man aged 18 to 35 in good health and CMV-seronegative. Input material: PBMCs. The CDR3: CASSPLGQPNEKLFF. The CDR3 bases are TGTGCCAGCTCACCGTTAGGACAGCCTAATGAAAAACTGTTTTTT.